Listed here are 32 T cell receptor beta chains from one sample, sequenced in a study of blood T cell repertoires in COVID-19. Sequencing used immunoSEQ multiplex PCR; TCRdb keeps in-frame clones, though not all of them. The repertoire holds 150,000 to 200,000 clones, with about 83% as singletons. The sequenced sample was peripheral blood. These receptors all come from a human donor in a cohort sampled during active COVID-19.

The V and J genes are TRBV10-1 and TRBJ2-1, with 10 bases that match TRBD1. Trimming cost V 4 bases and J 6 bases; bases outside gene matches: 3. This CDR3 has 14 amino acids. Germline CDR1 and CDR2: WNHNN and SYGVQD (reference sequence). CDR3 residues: CASSGGQGVNEQFF. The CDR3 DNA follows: TGCGCCAGCAGTGGTGGACAGGGGGTCAATGAGCAGTTCTTC.

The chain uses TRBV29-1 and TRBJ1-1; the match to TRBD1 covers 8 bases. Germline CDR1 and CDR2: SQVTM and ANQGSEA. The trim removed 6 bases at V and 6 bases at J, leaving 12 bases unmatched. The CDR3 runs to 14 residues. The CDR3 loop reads CSVNLWTGKAEAFF. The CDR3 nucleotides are TGCAGCGTAAATTTATGGACAGGGAAGGCTGAAGCTTTCTTT.

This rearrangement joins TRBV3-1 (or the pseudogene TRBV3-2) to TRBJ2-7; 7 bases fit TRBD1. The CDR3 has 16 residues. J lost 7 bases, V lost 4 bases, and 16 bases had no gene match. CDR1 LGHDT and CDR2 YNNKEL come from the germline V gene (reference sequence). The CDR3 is CASSPFPGQRPGEQYF. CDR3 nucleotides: TGTGCCAGCAGCCCATTTCCGGGACAGCGCCCGGGGGAGCAGTACTTC.

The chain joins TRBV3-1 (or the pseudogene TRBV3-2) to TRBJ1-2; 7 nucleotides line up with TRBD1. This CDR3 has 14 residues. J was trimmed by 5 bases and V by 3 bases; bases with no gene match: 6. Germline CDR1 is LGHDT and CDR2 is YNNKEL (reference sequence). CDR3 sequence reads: CASSQTGKGYGYTF. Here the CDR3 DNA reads TGTGCCAGCAGCCAGACAGGGAAAGGGTATGGCTACACCTTC.

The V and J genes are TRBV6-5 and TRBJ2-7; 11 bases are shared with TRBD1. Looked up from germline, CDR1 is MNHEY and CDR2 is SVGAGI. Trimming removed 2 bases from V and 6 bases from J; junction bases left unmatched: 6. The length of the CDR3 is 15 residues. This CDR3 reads CASSYGQGALFEQYF. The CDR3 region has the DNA TGTGCCAGCAGTTACGGACAGGGGGCTCTGTTCGAGCAGTACTTC.

The CDR3, as DNA: TGTGCCAGCAGCTTTCGAGCGGGAGGGCCCAAGAGCTCCTACAATGAGCAGTTCTTC. Residues: CASSFRAGGPKSSYNEQFF. The chain carries TRBV7-8 and TRBJ2-1; 10 bases agree with TRBD2. Trimming at V came to 3 bases and at J to 0 bases, leaving 11 bases not matched to a gene. The germline V gene has CDR1 SGHVS and CDR2 FQNEAQ. CDR3 length equals 19 residues. Based on the CDR3 plus reference TRBV7-8 and TRBJ2-1, the full variable domain is GAGVSQSPRYKVAKRGQDVALRCDPISGHVSLFWYQQALGQGPEFLTYFQNEAQLDKSGLPSDRFFAERPEGSVSTLKIQRTQQEDSAVYLCASSFRAGGPKSSYNEQFFGPGTRLTVL.

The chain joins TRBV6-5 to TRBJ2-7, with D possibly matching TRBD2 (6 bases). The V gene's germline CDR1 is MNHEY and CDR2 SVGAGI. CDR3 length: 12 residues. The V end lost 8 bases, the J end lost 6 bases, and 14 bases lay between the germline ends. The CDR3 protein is CASSLAAGEQYF. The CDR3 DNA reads TGTGCCAGCTCGTTAGCGGCCGGCGAGCAGTACTTC.

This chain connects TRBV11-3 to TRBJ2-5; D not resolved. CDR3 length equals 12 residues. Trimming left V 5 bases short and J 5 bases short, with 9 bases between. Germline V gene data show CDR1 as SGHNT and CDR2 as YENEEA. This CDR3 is CASSELKETQYF. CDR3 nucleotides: TGTGCCAGCAGCGAACTGAAGGAGACCCAGTACTTC.

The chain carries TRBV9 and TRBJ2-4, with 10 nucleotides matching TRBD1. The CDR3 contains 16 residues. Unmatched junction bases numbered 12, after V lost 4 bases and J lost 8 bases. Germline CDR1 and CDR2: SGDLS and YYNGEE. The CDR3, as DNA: TGTGCCAGCAGCCCCCCCCGGACAGGGGGTGTGGACATTCAGTACTTC. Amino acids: CASSPPRTGGVDIQYF.

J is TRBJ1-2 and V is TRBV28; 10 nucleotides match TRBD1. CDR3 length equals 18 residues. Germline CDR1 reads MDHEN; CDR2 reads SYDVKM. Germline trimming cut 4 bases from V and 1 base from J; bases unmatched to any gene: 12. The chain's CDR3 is CASSSPGQGFGDNYGYTF. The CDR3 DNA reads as TGTGCCAGCAGTTCGCCGGGACAGGGGTTCGGTGATAACTATGGCTACACCTTC.

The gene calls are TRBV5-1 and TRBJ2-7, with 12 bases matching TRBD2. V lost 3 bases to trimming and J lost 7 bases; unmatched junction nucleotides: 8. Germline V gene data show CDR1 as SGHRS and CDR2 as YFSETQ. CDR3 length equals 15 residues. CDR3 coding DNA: TGCGCCAGCAGCTACACTAGCGGGAGGATCGAAGAGCAGTACTTC. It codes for CASSYTSGRIEEQYF.

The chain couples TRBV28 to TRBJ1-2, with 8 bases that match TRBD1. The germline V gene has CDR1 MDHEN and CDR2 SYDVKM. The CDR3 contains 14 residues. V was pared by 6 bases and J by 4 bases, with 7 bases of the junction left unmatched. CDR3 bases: TGTGCCAGCAGCGGGACAGGAGCCCGCTATGGCTACACCTTC. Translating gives CASSGTGARYGYTF.

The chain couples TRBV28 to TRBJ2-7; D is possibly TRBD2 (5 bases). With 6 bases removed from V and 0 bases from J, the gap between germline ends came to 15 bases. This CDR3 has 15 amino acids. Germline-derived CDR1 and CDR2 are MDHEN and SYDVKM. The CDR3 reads CASRSGRDDSYEQYF. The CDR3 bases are TGTGCCAGCAGGAGCGGAAGGGATGACTCCTACGAGCAGTACTTC.

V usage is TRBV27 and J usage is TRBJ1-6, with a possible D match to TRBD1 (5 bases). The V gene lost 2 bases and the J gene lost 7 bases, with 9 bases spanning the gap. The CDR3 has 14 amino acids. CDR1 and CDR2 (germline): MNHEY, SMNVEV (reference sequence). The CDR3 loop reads CASSLQGQNSPLHF. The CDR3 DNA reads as TGTGCCAGCAGTTTACAGGGCCAAAATTCACCCCTCCACTTT.

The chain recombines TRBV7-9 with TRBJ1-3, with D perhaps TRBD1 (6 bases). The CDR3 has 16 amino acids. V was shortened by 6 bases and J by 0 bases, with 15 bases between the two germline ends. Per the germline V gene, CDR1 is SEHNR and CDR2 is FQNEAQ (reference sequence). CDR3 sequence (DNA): TGTGCCAGCAGAGATACAGGGTCCCCCTCTGGAAACACCATATATTTT. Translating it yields CASRDTGSPSGNTIYF. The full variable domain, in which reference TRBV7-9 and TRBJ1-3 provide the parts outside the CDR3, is DTGVSQNPRHKITKRGQNVTFRCDPISEHNRLYWYRQTLGQGPEFLTYFQNEAQLEKSRLLSDRFSAERPKGSFSTLEIQRTEQGDSAMYLCASRDTGSPSGNTIYFGEGSWLTVV.

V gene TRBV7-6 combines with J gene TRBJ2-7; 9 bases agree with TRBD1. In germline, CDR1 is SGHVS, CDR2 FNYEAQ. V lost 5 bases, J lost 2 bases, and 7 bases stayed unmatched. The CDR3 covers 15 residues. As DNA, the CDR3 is TGTGCCAGCAGCAACAGGGGGCGAGAAGCCTACGAGCAGTACTTC. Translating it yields CASSNRGREAYEQYF.

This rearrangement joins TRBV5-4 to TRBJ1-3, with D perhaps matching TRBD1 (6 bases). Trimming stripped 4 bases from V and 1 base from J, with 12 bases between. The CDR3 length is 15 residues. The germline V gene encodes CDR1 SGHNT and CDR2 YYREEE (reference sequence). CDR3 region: CASSPGQPSGNTIYF. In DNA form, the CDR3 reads TGTGCCAGCAGCCCTGGACAGCCGTCTGGAAACACCATATATTTT.

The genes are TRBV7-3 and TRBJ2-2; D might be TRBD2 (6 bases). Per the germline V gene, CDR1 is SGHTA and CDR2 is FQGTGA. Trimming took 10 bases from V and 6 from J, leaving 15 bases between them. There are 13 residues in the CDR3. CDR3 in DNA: TGTGCCACTCTCGGGGGAGAGGCCGGGGAGCTGTTTTTT. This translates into CATLGGEAGELFF.

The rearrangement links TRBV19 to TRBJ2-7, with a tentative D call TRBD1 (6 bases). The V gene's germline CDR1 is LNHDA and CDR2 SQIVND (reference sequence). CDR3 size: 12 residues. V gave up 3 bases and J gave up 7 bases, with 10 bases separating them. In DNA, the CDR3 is TGTGCCAGTAGTATCGCCAGGGGTGAGCAGTACTTC. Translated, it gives CASSIARGEQYF.

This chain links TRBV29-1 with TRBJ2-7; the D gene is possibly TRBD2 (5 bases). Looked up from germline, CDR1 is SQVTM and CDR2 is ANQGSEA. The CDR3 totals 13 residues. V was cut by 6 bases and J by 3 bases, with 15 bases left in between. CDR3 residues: CSVAVASFYEQYF. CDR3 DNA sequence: TGCAGCGTGGCGGTGGCTAGCTTCTACGAGCAGTACTTC.

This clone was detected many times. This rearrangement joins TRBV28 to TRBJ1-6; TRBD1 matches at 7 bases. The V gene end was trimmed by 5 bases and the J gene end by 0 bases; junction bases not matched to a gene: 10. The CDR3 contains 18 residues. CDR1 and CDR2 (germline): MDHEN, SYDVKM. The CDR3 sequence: CASSLIPDRVSYNSPLHF. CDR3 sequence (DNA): TGTGCCAGCAGTCTCATACCCGACAGGGTCTCCTATAATTCACCCCTCCACTTT.

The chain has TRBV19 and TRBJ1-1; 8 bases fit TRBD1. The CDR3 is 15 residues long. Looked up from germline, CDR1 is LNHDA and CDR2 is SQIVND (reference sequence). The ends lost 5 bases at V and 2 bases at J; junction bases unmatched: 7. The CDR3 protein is CASSPRQGFNTEAFF. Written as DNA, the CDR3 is TGTGCCAGTAGTCCGCGACAGGGGTTTAACACTGAAGCTTTCTTT.

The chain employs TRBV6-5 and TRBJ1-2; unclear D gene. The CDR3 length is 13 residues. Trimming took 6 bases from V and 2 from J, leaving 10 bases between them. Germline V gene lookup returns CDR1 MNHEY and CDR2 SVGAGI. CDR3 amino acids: CASSATLNYGYTF. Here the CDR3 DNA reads TGTGCCAGCAGCGCGACATTGAACTATGGCTACACCTTC.

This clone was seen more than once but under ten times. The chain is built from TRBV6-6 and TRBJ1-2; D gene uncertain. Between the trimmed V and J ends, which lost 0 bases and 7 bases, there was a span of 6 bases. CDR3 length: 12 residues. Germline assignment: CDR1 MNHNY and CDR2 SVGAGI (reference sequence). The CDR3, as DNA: TGTGCCAGCAGTTACTCTCGGGGTGGCTACACCTTC. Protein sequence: CASSYSRGGYTF.

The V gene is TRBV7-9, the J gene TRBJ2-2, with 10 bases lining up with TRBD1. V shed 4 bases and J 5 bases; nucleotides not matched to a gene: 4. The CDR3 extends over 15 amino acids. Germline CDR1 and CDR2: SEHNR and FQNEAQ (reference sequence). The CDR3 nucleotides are TGTGCCAGCAGCTCCGGGACAGGGGATACCGGGGAGCTGTTTTTT. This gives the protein CASSSGTGDTGELFF.

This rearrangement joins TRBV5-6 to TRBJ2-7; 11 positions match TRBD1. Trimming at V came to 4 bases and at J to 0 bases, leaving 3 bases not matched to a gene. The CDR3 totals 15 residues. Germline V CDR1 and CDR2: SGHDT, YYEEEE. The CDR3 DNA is TGTGCCAGCAGCGCGGGACAGGGGGACTCCTACGAGCAGTACTTC. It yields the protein CASSAGQGDSYEQYF.

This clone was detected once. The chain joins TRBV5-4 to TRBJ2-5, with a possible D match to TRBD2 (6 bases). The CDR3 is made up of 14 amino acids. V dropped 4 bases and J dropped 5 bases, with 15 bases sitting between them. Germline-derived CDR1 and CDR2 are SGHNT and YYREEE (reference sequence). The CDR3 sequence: CASSPGGLAETQYF. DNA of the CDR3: TGTGCCAGCAGCCCGGGTGGTCTAGCGGAGACCCAGTACTTC.

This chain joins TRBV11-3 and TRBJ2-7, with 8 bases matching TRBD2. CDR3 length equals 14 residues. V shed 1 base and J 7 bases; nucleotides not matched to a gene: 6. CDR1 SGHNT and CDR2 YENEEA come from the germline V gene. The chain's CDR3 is CASSLVSGGQEQYF. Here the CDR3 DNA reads TGTGCCAGCAGCTTAGTCTCGGGAGGGCAAGAGCAGTACTTC.

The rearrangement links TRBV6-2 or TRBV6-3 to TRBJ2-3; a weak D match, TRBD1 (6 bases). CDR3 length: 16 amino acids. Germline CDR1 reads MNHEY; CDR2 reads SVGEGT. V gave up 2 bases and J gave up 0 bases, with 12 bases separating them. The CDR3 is CASSYVAGESTDTQYF. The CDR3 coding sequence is TGTGCCAGCAGTTACGTGGCAGGGGAAAGCACAGATACGCAGTATTTT.

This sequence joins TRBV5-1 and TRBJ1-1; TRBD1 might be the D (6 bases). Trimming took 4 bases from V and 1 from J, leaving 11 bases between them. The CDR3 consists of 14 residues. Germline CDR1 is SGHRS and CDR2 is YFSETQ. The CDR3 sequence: CASSPYRENTEAFF. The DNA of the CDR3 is TGCGCCAGCAGCCCCTACAGGGAGAACACTGAAGCTTTCTTT.

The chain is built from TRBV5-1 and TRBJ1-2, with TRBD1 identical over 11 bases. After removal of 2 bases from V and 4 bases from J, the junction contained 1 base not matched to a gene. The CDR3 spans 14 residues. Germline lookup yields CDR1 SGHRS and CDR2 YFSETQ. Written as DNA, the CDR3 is TGCGCCAGCAGCTTCGGGACAGGGGGCTATGGCTACACCTTC. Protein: CASSFGTGGYGYTF. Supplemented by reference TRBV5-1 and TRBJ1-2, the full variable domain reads KAGVTQTPRYLIKTRGQQVTLSCSPISGHRSVSWYQQTPGQGLQFLFEYFSETQRNKGNFPGRFSGRQFSNSRSEMNVSTLELGDSALYLCASSFGTGGYGYTFGSGTRLTVV.

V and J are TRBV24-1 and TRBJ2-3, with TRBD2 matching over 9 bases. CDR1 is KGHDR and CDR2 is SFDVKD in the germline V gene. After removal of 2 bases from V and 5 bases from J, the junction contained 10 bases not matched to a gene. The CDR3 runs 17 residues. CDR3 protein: CATSDWAAGGLGDTQYF. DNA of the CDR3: TGTGCCACCAGTGATTGGGCAGCGGGAGGCCTCGGAGATACGCAGTATTTT.